These T cell receptor beta chains were read from a single sample in a study of identifying expanded T cells in peripheral blood. Assay used: immunoSEQ multiplex PCR; TCRdb lists only in-frame clones, some missing. The table shows about 82,000 clones, with approximately 90% occurring only once. Sequenced input: blood. These receptors were taken from a person aged 18 to 70 in good health. Both conserved end residues are part of each CDR3. The D gene is left open where the match is weak. Rows may omit the clone size; those that give it use once, few, many or a size class.

>TRBV6-5|TRBD2|TRBJ2-1|few
CASSYTSGSYEQFF
TGTGCCAGCAGTTATACTAGCGGGAGCTATGAGCAGTTCTTC
>TRBV25-1|NA|TRBJ1-4|NA
CASSGRPANEKLFF
TGTGCCAGTTCGGGCCGACCTGCTAATGAAAAACTGTTTTTT
>TRBV19|NA|TRBJ2-1|NA
CASSIVRGVNEQFF
TGTGCCAGTAGTATAGTCCGGGGTGTGAATGAGCAGTTCTTC
>TRBV9|TRBD2|TRBJ2-1|NA
CASSLPPSGGNEQFF
TGTGCCAGCAGCCTCCCGCCCAGCGGGGGCAATGAGCAGTTCTTC
>TRBV28|TRBD1|TRBJ2-2|NA
CASRQSTGTGGNTGELFF
TGTGCCAGCAGGCAATCCACCGGGACAGGGGGGAACACCGGGGAGCTGTTTTTT
>TRBV11-3|NA|TRBJ2-7|NA
CASREGQPGTYEQYF
TGTGCCAGCAGAGAAGGACAACCGGGGACCTACGAGCAGTACTTC
>TRBV2|NA|TRBJ1-3|NA
CASRGGASGNTIYF
TGTGCCAGCAGGGGAGGAGCCTCTGGAAACACCATATATTTT
>TRBV5-1|NA|TRBJ1-5|NA
CASSPTWGSNQPQHF
TGCGCCAGCAGCCCCACTTGGGGAAGCAATCAGCCCCAGCATTTT
>TRBV9|NA|TRBJ2-1|NA
CASSPRTENNEQFF
TGTGCCAGCAGCCCTCGGACCGAGAACAATGAGCAGTTCTTC
>TRBV2|NA|TRBJ2-5|NA
CASNRETQYF
TGTGCCAGCAATAGAGAGACCCAGTACTTC
>TRBV9|NA|TRBJ1-2|NA
CASSVGKGGKDGYTF
TGTGCCAGCAGCGTAGGAAAGGGGGGGAAGGATGGCTACACCTTC
>TRBV14|TRBD1|TRBJ1-2|NA
CASSQQGAYGYTF
TGTGCCAGCAGCCAACAGGGGGCCTATGGCTACACCTTC
>TRBV7-9|TRBD2|TRBJ2-1|NA
CASSLLAGVLRVEQFF
TGTGCCAGCAGCCTTCTAGCGGGAGTCCTACGTGTTGAGCAGTTCTTC
>TRBV9|TRBD2|TRBJ2-1|NA
CASSVGLAGHQGEQFF
TGTGCCAGCAGCGTAGGACTAGCGGGGCACCAGGGTGAGCAGTTCTTC
>TRBV29-1|NA|TRBJ2-3|NA
CSAWRSGYDTDTQYF
TGCAGCGCATGGAGAAGCGGATATGACACAGATACGCAGTATTTT
>TRBV27|NA|TRBJ1-1|NA
CASYASGTEAFF
TGTGCCAGCTATGCTTCAGGGACTGAAGCTTTCTTT
>TRBV27|NA|TRBJ1-5|NA
CASSFGGLNQPQHF
TGTGCCAGCAGTTTTGGCGGGCTGAATCAGCCCCAGCATTTT
>TRBV30|NA|TRBJ1-6|NA
CAWKGQGLGALHF
TGTGCCTGGAAAGGCCAGGGCCTTGGGGCCCTCCACTTT
>TRBV27|NA|TRBJ1-2|NA
CASSLSGGDYGYTF
TGTGCCAGCAGTTTATCAGGCGGAGACTATGGCTACACCTTC
>TRBV6-1|TRBD1|TRBJ1-5|NA
CASTSGQANQPQHF
TGTGCCAGCACCTCCGGACAGGCCAATCAGCCCCAGCATTTT
>TRBV5-1|NA|TRBJ2-7|NA
CASGSYEQYF
TGCGCCAGCGGCAGTTACGAGCAGTACTTC
>TRBV6-5|NA|TRBJ1-2|NA
CASKRAGIYTF
TGTGCCAGCAAAAGGGCAGGTATCTACACCTTC
>TRBV7-3|NA|TRBJ1-1|NA
CASRRQPEAFF
TGTGCCAGCAGGCGACAGCCCGAAGCTTTCTTT
>TRBV4-3|NA|TRBJ2-7|NA
CASSQTGHGGTYEQYF
TGCGCCAGCAGCCAAACGGGACACGGGGGAACCTACGAGCAGTACTTC
>TRBV27|NA|TRBJ1-2|once
CASSRGYSNYGYTF
TGTGCCAGCAGTAGGGGGTACTCTAACTATGGCTACACCTTC
>TRBV25-1|NA|TRBJ1-1|NA
CASMGRGGYTEAFF
TGTGCCAGCATGGGAAGGGGCGGGTACACTGAAGCTTTCTTT
>TRBV14|NA|TRBJ2-1|NA
CASSQYFVERTSSYNEQFF
TGTGCCAGCAGCCAATATTTCGTGGAGCGGACCTCCTCCTACAATGAGCAGTTCTTC
>TRBV10-2|NA|TRBJ1-2|NA
CASSDRALPNYGYTF
TGCGCCAGCAGTGACAGGGCACTACCTAACTATGGCTACACCTTC
>TRBV19|TRBD1|TRBJ1-1|NA
CASSIVRTGPNTEAFF
TGTGCCAGTAGTATAGTCCGGACAGGACCGAACACTGAAGCTTTCTTT
>TRBV19|NA|TRBJ1-2|NA
CASQRTGGGYTF
TGTGCCAGTCAAAGGACGGGCGGGGGCTACACCTTC
>TRBV7-9|TRBD2|TRBJ2-2|NA
CASSFKAGGFTGELFF
TGTGCCAGCAGCTTCAAAGCGGGAGGGTTCACCGGGGAGCTGTTTTTT
>TRBV30|NA|TRBJ1-1|NA
CAWRIGPDTEAFF
TGTGCCTGGAGGATAGGACCGGACACTGAAGCTTTCTTT
>TRBV29-1|NA|TRBJ1-2|NA
CSRKGYTF
TGCAGCCGAAAAGGCTACACCTTC
>TRBV7-3|TRBD1|TRBJ2-2|NA
CASSLDRGHTGELFF
TGTGCCAGCAGCCTCGACAGGGGACACACCGGGGAGCTGTTTTTT
>TRBV27|TRBD1|TRBJ2-6|many
CASSLTGGTGANVLTF
TGTGCCAGCAGTTTGACAGGGGGCACTGGGGCCAACGTCCTGACTTTC
>TRBV5-6|NA|TRBJ1-3|once
CASSFYTGGNTIYF
TGTGCCAGCAGCTTTTACACCGGTGGAAACACCATATATTTT
>TRBV27|NA|TRBJ2-7|NA
CASSFLPGSEQYF
TGTGCCAGCAGTTTTCTGCCGGGCTCCGAGCAGTACTTC
>TRBV6-1|NA|TRBJ1-5|NA
CASSEAGGDQPQHF
TGTGCCAGCAGTGAAGCCGGCGGGGATCAGCCCCAGCATTTT
>TRBV4-1|NA|TRBJ1-3|once
CASSQDSGILNTIYF
TGCGCCAGCAGCCAAGATTCAGGGATCTTGAACACCATATATTTT
>TRBV7-2|NA|TRBJ1-2|NA
CASSWDPIRANYGYTF
TGTGCCAGCAGCTGGGACCCTATTAGGGCCAACTATGGCTACACCTTC
>TRBV4-1|NA|TRBJ1-6|NA
CASSQSPGSSNSPLHF
TGCGCCAGCAGCCAATCTCCGGGGTCTTCGAATTCACCCCTCCACTTT
>TRBV6-5|NA|TRBJ1-1|NA
CASSYGLWGNTEAFF
TGTGCCAGCAGTTACGGGCTCTGGGGGAACACTGAAGCTTTCTTT
>TRBV11-3|NA|TRBJ2-7|NA
CASSLDGAGADSYEQYF
TGTGCCAGCAGCTTAGATGGGGCAGGGGCAGACTCCTACGAGCAGTACTTC
>TRBV7-8|TRBD1|TRBJ2-5|NA
CASSHGTVEETQYF
TGTGCCAGCAGCCACGGGACAGTCGAAGAGACCCAGTACTTC
>TRBV5-3|NA|TRBJ2-7|once
CARSANGETYEQYF
TGTGCCAGAAGCGCGAACGGGGAAACCTACGAGCAGTACTTC
>TRBV25-1|NA|TRBJ2-7|NA
CASSGLTYEQYF
TGTGCCAGCTCCGGCCTCACCTACGAGCAGTACTTC
>TRBV5-1|NA|TRBJ2-7|NA
CASSSPGSSYEQYF
TGCGCCAGCAGTTCTCCCGGGAGCTCCTACGAGCAGTACTTC
>TRBV10-3|TRBD1|TRBJ2-7|NA
CAISEPGQGTYEQYF
TGTGCCATCAGTGAACCGGGACAGGGGACCTACGAGCAGTACTTC
>TRBV11-2|NA|TRBJ2-7|once
CASSLTRGEQYF
TGTGCCAGCAGTTTGACTAGAGGCGAGCAGTACTTC
>TRBV5-1|NA|TRBJ1-1|once
CASGSTDRNTEAFF
TGCGCCAGCGGGTCCACGGACCGAAACACTGAAGCTTTCTTT
>TRBV4-3|NA|TRBJ2-2|NA
CASSQVQDTGELFF
TGCGCCAGCAGCCAAGTGCAAGACACCGGGGAGCTGTTTTTT
>TRBV27|NA|TRBJ2-7|NA
CASSPQRVPDYEQYF
TGTGCCAGCAGCCCGCAGCGGGTCCCGGACTACGAGCAGTACTTC
>TRBV7-7|TRBD2|TRBJ2-5|NA
CASSPGLAEYQETQYF
TGTGCCAGCAGCCCGGGACTAGCGGAGTACCAAGAGACCCAGTACTTC